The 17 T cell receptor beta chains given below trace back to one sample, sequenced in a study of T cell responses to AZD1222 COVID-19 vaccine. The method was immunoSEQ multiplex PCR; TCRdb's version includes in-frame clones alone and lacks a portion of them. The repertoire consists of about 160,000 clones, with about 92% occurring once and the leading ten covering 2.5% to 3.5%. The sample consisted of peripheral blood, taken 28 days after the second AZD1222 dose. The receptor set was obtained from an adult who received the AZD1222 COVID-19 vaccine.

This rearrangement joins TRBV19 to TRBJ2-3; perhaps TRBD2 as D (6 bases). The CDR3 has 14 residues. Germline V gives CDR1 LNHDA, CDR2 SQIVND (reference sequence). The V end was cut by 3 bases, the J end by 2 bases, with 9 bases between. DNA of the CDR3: TGTGCCAGTAGTATCCTAGCGAACACAGATACGCAGTATTTT. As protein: CASSILANTDTQYF.

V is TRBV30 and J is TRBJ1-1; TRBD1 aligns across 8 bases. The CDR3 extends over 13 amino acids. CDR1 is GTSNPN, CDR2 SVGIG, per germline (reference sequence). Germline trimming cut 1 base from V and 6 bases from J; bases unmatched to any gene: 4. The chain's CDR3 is CAWSGAGGPEAFF. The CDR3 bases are TGTGCCTGGAGTGGGGCAGGGGGCCCTGAAGCTTTCTTT.

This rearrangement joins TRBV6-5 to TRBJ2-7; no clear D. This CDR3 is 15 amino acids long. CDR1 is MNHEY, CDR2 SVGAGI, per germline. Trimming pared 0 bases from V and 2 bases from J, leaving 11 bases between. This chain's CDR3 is CASSYSILSAYEQYF. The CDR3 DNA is TGTGCCAGCAGTTACTCGATTCTATCTGCCTACGAGCAGTACTTC.

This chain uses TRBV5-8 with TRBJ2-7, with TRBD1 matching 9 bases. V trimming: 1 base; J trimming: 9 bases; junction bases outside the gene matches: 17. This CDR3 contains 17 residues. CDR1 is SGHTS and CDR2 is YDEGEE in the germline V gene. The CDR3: CASSLRPPGQGLRVQYF. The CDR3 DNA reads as TGTGCCAGCAGCTTGCGTCCTCCGGGACAGGGACTACGGGTGCAGTACTTC.

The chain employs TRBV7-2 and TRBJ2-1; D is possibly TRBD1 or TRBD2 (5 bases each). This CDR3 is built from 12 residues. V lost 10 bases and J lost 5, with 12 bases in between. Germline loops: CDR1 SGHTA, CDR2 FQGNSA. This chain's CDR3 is CATLLGDNEQFF. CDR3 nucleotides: TGTGCCACCCTTCTGGGGGACAATGAGCAGTTCTTC.

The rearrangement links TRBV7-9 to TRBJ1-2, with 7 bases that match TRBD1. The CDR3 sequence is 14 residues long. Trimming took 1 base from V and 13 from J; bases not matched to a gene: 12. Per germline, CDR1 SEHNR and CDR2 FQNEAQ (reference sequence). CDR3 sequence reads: CASSLERDSPKGTF. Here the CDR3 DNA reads TGTGCCAGCAGCTTAGAGCGGGACAGCCCCAAAGGCACCTTC.

The CDR3 loop reads CASSKGRLENQYF. Here the CDR3 DNA reads TGCGCCAGCAGCAAAGGGAGACTAGAAAATCAGTATTTT. The gene calls are TRBV4-1 and TRBJ2-3, with D perhaps TRBD2 (6 bases). The V and J ends lost 5 bases and 12 bases respectively, with 18 bases between them. This CDR3 contains 13 residues. Germline V gene data show CDR1 as MGHRA and CDR2 as YSYEKL.

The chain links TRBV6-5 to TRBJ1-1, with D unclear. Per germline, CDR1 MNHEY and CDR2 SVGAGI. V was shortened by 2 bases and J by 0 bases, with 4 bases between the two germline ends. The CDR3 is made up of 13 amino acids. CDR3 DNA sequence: TGTGCCAGCAGTTACCGTATGAACACTGAAGCTTTCTTT. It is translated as CASSYRMNTEAFF.

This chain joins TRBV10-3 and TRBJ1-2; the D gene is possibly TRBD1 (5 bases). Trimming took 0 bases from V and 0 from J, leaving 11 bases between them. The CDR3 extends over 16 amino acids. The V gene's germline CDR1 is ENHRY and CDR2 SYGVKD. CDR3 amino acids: CAISESTRGSNYGYTF. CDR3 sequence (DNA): TGTGCCATCAGTGAGTCGACGAGGGGATCTAACTATGGCTACACCTTC.

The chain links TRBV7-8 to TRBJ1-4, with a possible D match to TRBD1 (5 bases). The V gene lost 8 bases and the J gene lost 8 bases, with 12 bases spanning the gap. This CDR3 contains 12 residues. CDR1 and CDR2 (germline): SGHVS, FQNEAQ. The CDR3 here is CASGGIGEKLFF. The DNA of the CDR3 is TGTGCCAGCGGGGGTATAGGAGAAAAACTGTTTTTT.

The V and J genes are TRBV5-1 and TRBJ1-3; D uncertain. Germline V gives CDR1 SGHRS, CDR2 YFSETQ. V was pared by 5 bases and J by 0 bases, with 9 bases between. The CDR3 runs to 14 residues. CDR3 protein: CASSSGRSGNTIYF. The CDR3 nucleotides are TGCGCCAGCAGTAGCGGTCGCTCTGGAAACACCATATATTTT.

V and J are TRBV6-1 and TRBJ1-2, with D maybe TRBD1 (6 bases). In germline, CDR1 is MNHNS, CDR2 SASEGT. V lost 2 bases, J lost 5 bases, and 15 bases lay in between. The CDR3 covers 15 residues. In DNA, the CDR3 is TGTGCCAGCAGTGAAATCTCCTGGACAGTATATGGCTACACCTTC. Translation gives CASSEISWTVYGYTF.

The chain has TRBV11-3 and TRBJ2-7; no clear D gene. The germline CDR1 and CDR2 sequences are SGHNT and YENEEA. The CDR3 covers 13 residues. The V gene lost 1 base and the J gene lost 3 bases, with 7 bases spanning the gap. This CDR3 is CASSLGTIYEQYF. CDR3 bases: TGTGCCAGCAGCTTAGGGACGATCTACGAGCAGTACTTC.

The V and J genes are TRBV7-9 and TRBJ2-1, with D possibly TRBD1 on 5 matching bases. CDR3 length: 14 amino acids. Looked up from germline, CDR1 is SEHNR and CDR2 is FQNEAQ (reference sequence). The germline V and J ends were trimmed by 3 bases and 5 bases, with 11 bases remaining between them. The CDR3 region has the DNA TGTGCCAGCAGCTTGGAGAACAGGCACAATGAGCAGTTCTTC. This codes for CASSLENRHNEQFF.

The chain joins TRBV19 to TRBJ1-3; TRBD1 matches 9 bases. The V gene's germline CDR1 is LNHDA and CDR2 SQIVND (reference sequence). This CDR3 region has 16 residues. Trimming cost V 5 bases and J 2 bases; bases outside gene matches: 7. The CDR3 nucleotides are TGTGCCAGTAGTCCCCGGACAGGGGAGACTGGAAACACCATATATTTT. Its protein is CASSPRTGETGNTIYF.

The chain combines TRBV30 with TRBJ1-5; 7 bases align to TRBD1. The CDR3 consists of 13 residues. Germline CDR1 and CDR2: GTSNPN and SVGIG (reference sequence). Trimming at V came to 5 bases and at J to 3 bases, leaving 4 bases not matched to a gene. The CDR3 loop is CAWGDSNNQPQHF. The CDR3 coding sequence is TGTGCCTGGGGGGACAGCAACAATCAGCCCCAGCATTTT.

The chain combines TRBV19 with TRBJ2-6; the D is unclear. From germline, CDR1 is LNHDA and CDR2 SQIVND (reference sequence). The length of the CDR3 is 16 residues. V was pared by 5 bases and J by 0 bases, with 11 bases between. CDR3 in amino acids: CASSRQTHSGANVLTF. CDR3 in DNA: TGTGCCAGTAGTCGGCAGACACACTCTGGGGCCAACGTCCTGACTTTC.